This T cell receptor beta chain was identified in a study of blood T cell repertoires in COVID-19. Study as a whole: Whether acute or convalescent, the COVID-19 samples came from the United States, Italy and Spain. PBMCs, B-cell-depleted T cells, or T cells provided the cDNA or gDNA that made up the material.

Trimming took off 9 bases at V and 4 bases at J, with 18 bases between the two ends. The CDR3 runs to 15 residues. CDR1 ENHRY and CDR2 SYGVKD come from the germline V gene. In the source study's methods: Amplified reference gene primers provided the basis for estimating nucleated cell counts. Method: immunoSEQ multiplex PCR; TCRdb's copy keeps in-frame clones and lacks some. V, J and clone size are taken as reported in that table, and D and trimming were inferred from the DNA itself. Found here are under 300,000 clones, 85% to 90% of them singletons; the top ten hold 3.6%. V gene TRBV10-3 combines with J gene TRBJ2-2, with D tentatively TRBD1 (5 bases). This receptor was identified in a man in his late teens or twenties with active or convalescent COVID-19. Sequencing used peripheral blood. For the CDR3, the DNA is TGTGCCATTGGGGCAGGGTCGGTAATCACCGGGGAGCTGTTTTTT. It translates to CAIGAGSVITGELFF.